The 3 T cell receptor beta chains presented below share a single source sample, sequenced in a study of T cells after yellow fever vaccination. MiXCR, applied by TCRdb to the 5' RACE reads, yields one record per CDR3 protein. The table records some 150,000 distinct CDR3 sequences, under 8% of them present only once. Source: CD4+ T cells sorted from PBMCs, taken 10 days after the yellow fever booster vaccination. These receptors all stem from a man aged 30 to 39 who received the YFV17D yellow fever vaccine.

This rearrangement joins TRBV6-5 to TRBJ2-7, with D unresolved. The CDR3 has 11 residues. V lost 5 bases and J 3 bases, leaving 5 bases between the germline ends. Germline CDR1 reads MNHEY; CDR2 reads SVGAGI. CDR3 protein: CASSDHYEQYF. For the CDR3, the DNA is TGTGCCAGCAGTGACCACTACGAGCAGTACTTC.

This clonotype was seen many times. V and J are TRBV10-1 and TRBJ2-1; D possibly uses TRBD1 or TRBD2 (5 bases each). Looked up from germline, CDR1 is WNHNN and CDR2 is SYGVQD (reference sequence). The CDR3 spans 16 residues. V lost 0 bases to trimming and J lost 2 bases, with 11 bases between them. CDR3 residues: CASSESGVTTYNEQFF. For the CDR3, the DNA is TGCGCCAGCAGTGAGTCAGGGGTGACTACCTACAATGAGCAGTTCTTC.

This clonotype was detected many times. V usage is TRBV7-3 and J usage is TRBJ2-7; TRBD1 might be the D (5 bases). The germline V and J ends were trimmed by 2 bases and 7 bases, with 12 bases remaining between them. CDR1 is SGHTA, CDR2 FQGTGA, per germline. The CDR3 length is 13 residues. CDR3 amino acids: CASSLWGPGEQYF. CDR3 DNA: TGTGCCAGCAGCTTATGGGGCCCGGGTGAGCAGTACTTC.